This entry lists 15 T cell receptor beta chains sequenced from one sample in a study of T cell repertoires in cytomegalovirus infection. TCRdb reprocessed the reads via MiXCR and lists one record per CDR3 protein. The table lists around 290,000 distinct CDR3 sequences, over 20% of them singletons, with about 15% in the top ten. The material sequenced was PBMCs. The receptors stem from a human donor in good health (CMV status not recorded). Some clones in this sample may be carry-over from other donors' samples.

Ten or more counts support this clonotype. This sequence joins TRBV7-2 and TRBJ1-2; D uncertain. This CDR3 has 12 residues. V dropped 3 bases and J dropped 6 bases, with 8 bases sitting between them. Germline V CDR1 and CDR2: SGHTA, FQGNSA. DNA of the CDR3: TGTGCCAGCAGCTTCCGGACGGATGGCTACACCTTC. Translated, it gives CASSFRTDGYTF.

In this sample, this clonotype turned up a few times. The chain is built from TRBV29-1 and TRBJ2-5; 8 nucleotides match TRBD2. The CDR3 length is 10 residues. Looked up from germline, CDR1 is SQVTM and CDR2 is ANQGSEA. In nucleotides, the CDR3 is TGCTCCGGGGGGGAAGAGACCCAGTACTTC. Translated, it gives CSGGEETQYF.

This clonotype was detected a few times. The gene calls are TRBV10-3 and TRBJ2-5; 7 bases map to TRBD2. V lost 2 bases to trimming and J lost 3 bases; unmatched junction nucleotides: 6. The germline V gene encodes CDR1 ENHRY and CDR2 SYGVKD. This CDR3 contains 15 residues. In DNA, the CDR3 is TGTGCCATCAGTGAGAGGCTAGCGGTGGAAGAGACCCAGTACTTC. It translates to CAISERLAVEETQYF.

The V call is TRBV28, the J call TRBJ2-3; 7 bases match TRBD2. The ends lost 8 bases at V and 2 bases at J; junction bases unmatched: 13. CDR1 is MDHEN and CDR2 is SYDVKM in the germline V gene. This CDR3 is 16 amino acids long. This chain's CDR3 is CASQVSGRGPTDTQYF. The CDR3 DNA reads as TGTGCCAGCCAAGTTTCTGGGAGGGGACCCACAGATACGCAGTATTTT.

The CDR3 spells CASSLKQGFGAFF. In nucleotides, the CDR3 is TGTGCCAGCAGCTTAAAACAGGGGTTTGGAGCTTTCTTT. This chain uses TRBV7-9 with TRBJ1-1, with TRBD1 matching 7 bases. V trimming: 2 bases; J trimming: 10 bases; junction bases outside the gene matches: 7. Germline V gene sequence: CDR1 SEHNR, CDR2 FQNEAQ (reference sequence). CDR3 length: 13 residues.

This clonotype has only a few counts. This chain uses TRBV12-3 or TRBV12-4 with TRBJ2-1, with 12 bases matching TRBD2. This CDR3 has 19 amino acids. Trimming removed 5 bases from V and 0 bases from J; junction bases left unmatched: 11. The CDR3 sequence is CASSTYGLAGTYSYNEQFF. The CDR3 DNA is TGTGCCAGCAGTACCTACGGACTAGCGGGGACCTACTCCTACAATGAGCAGTTCTTC.

The sample holds a few counts of this clonotype. The V call is TRBV6-2 or TRBV6-3, the J call TRBJ2-2; D gene uncertain. V lost 6 bases and J 4 bases, leaving 15 bases between the germline ends. CDR3 length equals 15 residues. Germline-derived CDR1 and CDR2 are MNHEY and SVGEGT. The CDR3: CASRNPRDFTGELFF. CDR3 DNA: TGTGCCAGCAGAAATCCACGAGACTTCACCGGGGAGCTGTTTTTT.

The V call is TRBV10-2, the J call TRBJ2-1; 8 bases fit TRBD2. The germline V gene has CDR1 WSHSY and CDR2 SAAADI. The CDR3 loop spans 14 amino acids. The J segment lost 3 bases and the V segment lost 6 bases, leaving 4 bases of the junction unmatched. CDR3 nucleotides: TGCGCCAGCAGGAAGCGGGAGAACTACAATGAGCAGTTCTTC. This gives the protein CASRKRENYNEQFF.

The chain couples TRBV28 to TRBJ2-7, with 8 positions matching TRBD1. From germline, CDR1 is MDHEN and CDR2 SYDVKM. The CDR3 runs 15 residues. V shed 6 bases and J 4 bases; nucleotides not matched to a gene: 11. The CDR3 reads CASSSQGAGTYEQYF. The DNA of the CDR3 is TGTGCCAGCAGCTCCCAGGGGGCGGGAACTTACGAGCAGTACTTC.

The chain combines TRBV4-3 with TRBJ1-2; D unresolved. CDR1 and CDR2 from the germline V gene are LGHNA and YSLEER. The CDR3 totals 15 residues. V was shortened by 0 bases and J by 4 bases, with 12 bases between the two germline ends. CDR3 region: CASSQEERQTYGYTF. CDR3 DNA sequence: TGCGCCAGCAGCCAAGAAGAACGGCAGACCTATGGCTACACCTTC.

This clonotype has ten or more counts. The chain has TRBV19 and TRBJ2-1, with no clear D. Germline-derived CDR1 and CDR2 are LNHDA and SQIVND (reference sequence). V lost 5 bases and J 9 bases, leaving 11 bases between the germline ends. There are 12 residues in the CDR3. CDR3 amino acids: CASSGLTLEQFF. The CDR3 DNA reads as TGTGCCAGTAGTGGCTTAACCCTTGAGCAGTTCTTC.

This clonotype was seen many times. The rearrangement uses TRBV7-2 and TRBJ2-5; the match to TRBD1 covers 8 bases. V gave up 4 bases and J gave up 5 bases; unmatched junction bases: 0. The CDR3 has 12 amino acids. Germline-derived CDR1 and CDR2 are SGHTA and FQGNSA. This chain's CDR3 is CASSWDRETQYF. CDR3 nucleotides: TGTGCCAGCAGCTGGGACAGGGAGACCCAGTACTTC.

The rearrangement uses TRBV12-3 or TRBV12-4 and TRBJ2-1; a possible D gene is TRBD2 (6 bases). This CDR3 has 15 amino acids. Trimming cost V 6 bases and J 7 bases, with 19 bases left between them. The CDR3 sequence is CASSLGGPIWNEQFF. CDR3 nucleotide sequence: TGTGCCAGCAGCCTTGGAGGGCCGATTTGGAATGAGCAGTTCTTC.

The chain has TRBV7-2 and TRBJ2-7; either TRBD1 or TRBD2 may supply D (5 bases each). This CDR3 comprises 13 residues. With 5 bases removed from V and 3 bases from J, the gap between germline ends came to 11 bases. CDR1 SGHTA and CDR2 FQGNSA come from the germline V gene. The CDR3 sequence: CASSVGPNYEQYF. The CDR3 region has the DNA TGTGCCAGCAGCGTGGGACCGAACTACGAGCAGTACTTC. Together with reference TRBV7-2 and TRBJ2-7, the CDR3 gives the full variable domain: GAGVSQSPSNKVTEKGKDVELRCDPISGHTALYWYRQSLGQGLEFLIYFQGNSAPDKSGLPSDRFSAERTGGSVSTLTIQRTQQEDSAVYLCASSVGPNYEQYFGPGTRLTVT.

CDR3 coding DNA: TGTGCCAGCAGCCAAGACCGAAATTTTCGACTAGCGGGAGGCAGGGAGACCCAGTACTTC. Its translation: CASSQDRNFRLAGGRETQYF. V gene TRBV14 combines with J gene TRBJ2-5; 13 nucleotides line up with TRBD2. CDR3 length: 20 residues. Germline values: CDR1 SGHDN, CDR2 FVKESK. The V segment lost 0 bases and the J segment 5 bases; nucleotides outside the gene matches: 15.